This T cell receptor beta chain was identified in a study of OX40 agonist ivuxolimab in advanced cancers. Looking at the study overall: Eligibility admitted prior anti-PD-1, anti-PD-L1 or anti-CTLA-4 therapy; roughly 40% had some. There were three patients with partial responses, one having hepatocellular carcinoma and two cutaneous melanoma.

Using immunoSEQ multiplex PCR, the repertoire was profiled, and TCRdb retains in-frame clones only, with some absent. The repertoire holds about 80,000 clones, with over 75% as singletons. Note on this clone: The target antigen is unknown.

Notes on the study in general: Some of the nonresponding patients also showed low levels of normalized T-cell clonal expansion. Both blood CD4+ and CD8+ T cells showed clonal growth by week 6 at 0.1 to 3.0 mg/kg.

The CDR3 length is 13 residues. Germline CDR1 and CDR2: MDHEN and SYDVKM. Deletions cut 6 bases from V and 1 base from J, with 9 bases between. V and J are TRBV28 and TRBJ1-1; D remains ambiguous. The sample was CD4+ or CD8+ T cells sorted from blood, taken in a trial of the OX40 agonist ivuxolimab. The clonotype comes from an adult with an advanced solid tumor such as melanoma, head and neck, liver or kidney cancer. The CDR3 loop is CASRLDGNTEAFF. DNA for the CDR3: TGTGCCAGCAGACTGGACGGGAACACTGAAGCTTTCTTT.